These 8 T cell receptor beta chains were sequenced from one sample in a study of blood T cell repertoires in COVID-19. The repertoire was sequenced with immunoSEQ multiplex PCR; TCRdb's copy has only in-frame clones and lacks some. The table has roughly 400,000 clones, roughly 88% seen once; the top ten hold about 1.5%. Sequenced input: PBMCs or T cells enriched from blood (not recorded which). Source of these receptors: a woman aged 18-29 years who had been exposed to COVID-19.

The gene calls are TRBV6-1 and TRBJ1-2; 7 bases are a match to TRBD1. Germline V lookup: CDR1 MNHNS, CDR2 SASEGT. Trimming removed 1 base from V and 0 bases from J; junction bases left unmatched: 5. This CDR3 spans 16 amino acids. CDR3 sequence: CASSEGQGLPNYGYTF. CDR3 sequence (DNA): TGTGCCAGCAGTGAAGGACAGGGCCTACCTAACTATGGCTACACCTTC.

This clone was seen just once. V gene TRBV28 combines with J gene TRBJ2-1, with TRBD1 as a possible D gene (6 bases). The CDR3 covers 15 residues. Deletions cut 2 bases from V and 0 bases from J, with 8 bases between. The germline CDR1 and CDR2 sequences are MDHEN and SYDVKM. CDR3 DNA sequence: TGTGCCAGCAGTTTAGAGGGGGACTCCTACAATGAGCAGTTCTTC. Its protein is CASSLEGDSYNEQFF.

Worth noting for this clone: The same CDR3 is also encoded by other DNA sequences in this sample. The V and J genes are TRBV2 and TRBJ2-5; no definite D call. The V gene's germline CDR1 is SNHLY and CDR2 FYNNEI. Trimming stripped 8 bases from V and 4 bases from J, with 8 bases between. This CDR3 has 11 amino acids. This chain's CDR3 is CASRSGETQYF. The CDR3 DNA reads TGTGCCAGCCGGTCTGGAGAGACCCAGTACTTC.

The chain couples TRBV7-7 to TRBJ2-1; 9 nucleotides match TRBD2. V lost 2 bases and J lost 6; bases outside the gene matches: 5. The length of the CDR3 is 15 residues. Germline V lookup: CDR1 SSHAT, CDR2 FNYEAQ (reference sequence). The CDR3 sequence is CASSLKLAGTNEQFF. The CDR3 nucleotides read TGTGCCAGCAGCTTAAAGCTAGCGGGAACCAATGAGCAGTTCTTC.

The chain is built from TRBV7-9 and TRBJ1-2; 8 nucleotides agree with TRBD1. J lost 0 bases, V lost 7 bases, and 13 bases had no gene match. Germline lookup yields CDR1 SEHNR and CDR2 FQNEAQ (reference sequence). The CDR3 is 17 amino acids. The CDR3 loop is CASIEIRTGIANYGYTF. CDR3 nucleotide sequence: TGTGCCAGCATCGAAATTAGGACAGGGATCGCTAACTATGGCTACACCTTC.

The chain has TRBV5-8 and TRBJ2-7; D perhaps matches TRBD1 (5 bases). V was pared by 0 bases and J by 1 base, with 5 bases between. This CDR3 comprises 13 residues. Germline V gene data show CDR1 as SGHTS and CDR2 as YDEGEE. CDR3 DNA: TGTGCCAGCAGCTTGGCAGGGTCCTACGAGCAGTACTTC. Protein sequence: CASSLAGSYEQYF.

The chain couples TRBV30 to TRBJ1-2; D uncertain. Germline lookup yields CDR1 GTSNPN and CDR2 SVGIG (reference sequence). The CDR3 contains 11 residues. The ends were cut back, 7 bases at V and 3 bases at J, with 9 bases in the middle. This chain's CDR3 is CALMADYGYTF. CDR3 nucleotides: TGTGCCTTGATGGCCGACTATGGCTACACCTTC.

The chain combines TRBV9 with TRBJ2-7, with 13 bases fitting TRBD2. V gave up 4 bases and J gave up 6 bases; unmatched junction bases: 4. This CDR3 spans 14 amino acids. Germline CDR1 reads SGDLS; CDR2 reads YYNGEE. The CDR3 spells CASSPRTSGSEQYF. CDR3 nucleotide sequence: TGTGCCAGCAGCCCCCGGACTAGCGGGAGCGAGCAGTACTTC.